Below, one TCR beta chain is given with its context. Using a J-beta primer mix together with a sample-barcoded 5' primer, a second PCR was run for roughly 7 to 12 cycles. The authors tagged each cDNA molecule using a template-switch adaptor with 12 random nucleotides. TCRdb analysed the 5' RACE reads with MiXCR anew, one entry per CDR3 protein. The top ten clones hold roughly 10% of a sample with roughly 1,500,000 distinct CDR3 sequences, 30% to 40% of them seen once. This sample was included in a study of blood T cells in healthy people across ages. CDR3 length: 16 amino acids. CDR1 WNHNN and CDR2 SYGVQD come from the germline V gene (reference sequence). The trim removed 3 bases at V and 1 base at J, leaving 8 bases unmatched.

The chain couples TRBV10-1 to TRBJ2-5; 7 bases line up with TRBD2. The clonotype comes from a woman aged 25-40 years in good health. Sequencing was done on a sample of blood. In DNA, the CDR3 is TGCGCCAGCAGTGATGGGCTAGCGGTAGCCCAAGAGACCCAGTACTTC. The encoded protein is CASSDGLAVAQETQYF.